Described below is a single TCR beta chain sequence and its context. No antigen is known for it. These data originate in a study of blood T cells in healthy people across ages. A second PCR of roughly 7 to 11 cycles used a sample-barcoded 5' primer and a J-beta primer mix. Researchers report that each sample yielded at least 2.5 million CDR3-containing paired-end reads. TCRdb called the 5' RACE reads again in MiXCR, with one record for every CDR3 protein. The sample lists hundreds of thousands of distinct CDR3 sequences, approximately 40% occurring once. Whole-study findings and limits: One million T cells yielded diversity estimates that were considered underestimates.

Total RNA was isolated from each sample in quantities of at least 6 micrograms. Per the germline V gene, CDR1 is MNHEY and CDR2 is SVGEGT. This CDR3 has 16 residues. V lost 4 bases and J 0 bases, leaving 10 bases between the germline ends. Material: blood. The sequence was obtained from a man older than 75 in good health. V gene TRBV6-2 or TRBV6-3 combines with J gene TRBJ2-6; the D gene is possibly TRBD2 (6 bases). The CDR3 sequence: CASSCGGYSGANVLTF. The CDR3 coding sequence is TGTGCCAGCAGTTGCGGAGGGTACTCTGGGGCCAACGTCCTGACTTTC.